These T cell receptor beta chains were read from a single sample in a study of T cells in Graves' hyperthyroidism and ophthalmopathy. One entry per CDR3 protein results from TCRdb running MiXCR on the multiplex PCR reads. The sample lists about 480,000 distinct CDR3 sequences; roughly an eighth were seen once. The sample taken for sequencing was blood. The receptors were gathered from a woman between 18 and 30 years old with Graves' hyperthyroidism. CDR3s include the opening cysteine and the closing phenylalanine or tryptophan. D genes are given only for firm matches. The listing skips clone size in some rows; elsewhere it reads once, few, many or a size class.

j_gene	abundance	len	v_gene	d_gene	CDR3aa	CDR3nt
TRBJ1-2	NA	11	TRBV30	NA	CAWSKTGLYTF	TGTGCCTGGAGTAAAACAGGGCTCTACACCTTC
TRBJ1-4	NA	13	TRBV7-9	NA	CASSRRWPEKLFF	TGTGCCAGCAGCCGCAGATGGCCGGAAAAACTGTTTTTT
TRBJ1-1	few	15	TRBV5-1	TRBD1	CASSTAGTGATEAFF	TGCGCCAGCAGCACCGCTGGGACAGGCGCCACTGAAGCTTTCTTT
TRBJ1-3	many	16	TRBV12-3/TRBV12-4	NA	CASSPGRFLSGNTIYF	TGTGCCAGCAGCCCCGGGCGGTTTCTCTCTGGAAACACCATATATTTT
TRBJ2-1	NA	14	TRBV5-4	NA	CASSLGPGSNEQFF	TGTGCCAGCAGCTTGGGTCCTGGGTCCAATGAGCAGTTCTTC
TRBJ1-2	many	12	TRBV20-1	TRBD1	CSARRQGGGYTF	TGCAGTGCTAGAAGACAGGGAGGTGGCTACACCTTC
TRBJ2-7	few	14	TRBV30	NA	CAWSRGGNFYEQYF	TGTGCCTGGAGTAGGGGGGGAAACTTTTACGAGCAGTACTTC
TRBJ2-1	many	15	TRBV2	NA	CASQPTTSSYNEQFF	TGTGCCAGCCAACCGACAACTAGCTCCTACAATGAGCAGTTCTTC
TRBJ2-5	many	17	TRBV3-1	NA	CASSQDHGRKARETQYF	TGTGCCAGCAGCCAAGATCATGGGAGGAAGGCGCGGGAGACCCAGTACTTC
TRBJ1-1	many	14	TRBV5-6	NA	CASSLAGGSTEAFF	TGTGCCAGCAGCTTGGCGGGGGGTTCGACTGAAGCTTTCTTT
TRBJ2-5	many	15	TRBV5-1	NA	CASSLQFGSQETQYF	TGCGCCAGCAGCCTCCAATTCGGGAGTCAGGAGACCCAGTACTTC
TRBJ1-2	many	13	TRBV30	NA	CAWSEGRLYGYTF	TGTGCCTGGAGTGAAGGAAGGCTTTATGGCTACACCTTC
TRBJ1-5	many	15	TRBV7-2	NA	CASSLGGHNNQPQHF	TGTGCCAGCAGCTTAGGGGGCCATAACAATCAGCCCCAGCATTTT
TRBJ2-1	many	14	TRBV11-1	NA	CASSLSEIYNEQFF	TGTGCCAGCAGCTTATCAGAGATATACAATGAGCAGTTCTTC
TRBJ2-3	many	12	TRBV6-5	NA	CASSYPEGTQYF	TGTGCCAGCAGTTACCCTGAGGGGACGCAGTATTTT
TRBJ2-5	many	13	TRBV20-1	NA	CSARTTGQETQYF	TGCAGTGCTAGAACGACAGGCCAAGAGACCCAGTACTTC
TRBJ2-5	many	13	TRBV19	TRBD2	CASSMGGTETQYF	TGTGCCAGTAGTATGGGGGGGACCGAGACCCAGTACTTC
TRBJ2-1	many	17	TRBV5-1	TRBD2	CASSSPSSSGNRGEQFF	TGCGCCAGCAGCTCCCCGTCGTCTAGCGGGAATCGCGGTGAGCAGTTCTTC
TRBJ2-1	NA	13	TRBV24-1	TRBD2	CATSGLAGDEQFF	TGTGCCACCAGTGGACTAGCGGGAGATGAGCAGTTCTTC
TRBJ1-2	many	12	TRBV11-3	TRBD1	CASTGGADGYTF	TGTGCCAGCACAGGGGGGGCCGATGGCTACACCTTC
TRBJ1-1	many	14	TRBV7-8	NA	CASRFPGANTEAFF	TGTGCCAGCAGATTTCCGGGGGCGAACACTGAAGCTTTCTTT
TRBJ2-1	few	15	TRBV7-9	TRBD2	CASSLVWDYYNEQFF	TGTGCCAGCAGCTTAGTGTGGGACTACTACAATGAGCAGTTCTTC
TRBJ2-5	many	13	TRBV12-3/TRBV12-4	NA	CASSLAQGGTQYF	TGTGCCAGCAGTTTAGCGCAAGGGGGGACCCAGTACTTC
TRBJ1-2	many	15	TRBV5-1	NA	CASSPVDRFNYGYTF	TGCGCCAGCAGCCCAGTCGACAGGTTTAACTATGGCTACACCTTC
TRBJ1-5	many	13	TRBV27	TRBD1	CASSRGLWQPQHF	TGTGCCAGCAGTAGGGGGCTTTGGCAGCCCCAGCATTTT
TRBJ1-1	NA	14	TRBV29-1	NA	CSVRGGAGRSEAFF	TGCAGCGTTCGCGGGGGCGCAGGTAGGTCTGAAGCTTTCTTT
TRBJ2-7	few	15	TRBV7-3	NA	CASSPSPGPAYEQYF	TGTGCCAGCAGCCCATCCCCCGGCCCGGCCTACGAGCAGTACTTC
TRBJ2-7	medium-sized	13	TRBV2	TRBD1	CASKGQGEGEQYF	TGTGCCAGCAAGGGACAGGGGGAAGGCGAGCAGTACTTC
TRBJ2-2	NA	15	TRBV10-2	TRBD2	CASRTSGSLAGELFF	TGCGCCAGCCGGACTAGCGGGAGTTTGGCCGGGGAGCTGTTTTTT
TRBJ1-3	few	15	TRBV5-4	TRBD1	CASSLGQGVGNTIYF	TGTGCCAGCAGCTTGGGACAGGGAGTGGGAAACACCATATATTTT
TRBJ2-7	many	14	TRBV7-6	NA	CASSRALREDEQYF	TGTGCCAGCAGCCGGGCCTTGCGCGAAGACGAGCAGTACTTC
TRBJ2-3	many	16	TRBV10-3	TRBD2	CAISESASGSTDTQYF	TGTGCCATCAGTGAGTCGGCTAGCGGAAGCACAGATACGCAGTATTTT
TRBJ2-7	many	13	TRBV19	NA	CASSPVNSYEQYF	TGTGCCAGTAGTCCCGTGAACTCCTACGAGCAGTACTTC
TRBJ1-2	many	14	TRBV7-8	NA	CASSLRTKGYGYTF	TGTGCCAGCAGCTTAAGGACAAAGGGGTATGGCTACACCTTC
TRBJ2-7	many	10	TRBV7-2	NA	CASSQYEQYF	TGTGCCAGCAGCCAATACGAGCAGTACTTC
TRBJ2-3	many	15	TRBV5-1	NA	CASSPRLLSTDTQYF	TGCGCCAGCAGCCCTAGACTCCTTAGCACAGATACGCAGTATTTT
TRBJ1-1	many	14	TRBV6-1	NA	CASSFAGRGTEAFF	TGTGCCAGCAGTTTCGCCGGGAGAGGCACTGAAGCTTTCTTT
TRBJ1-1	NA	15	TRBV5-1	TRBD1	CASSLGTGVDTEAFF	TGCGCCAGCAGCTTGGGGACAGGGGTTGACACTGAAGCTTTCTTT
TRBJ2-1	NA	15	TRBV9	TRBD2	CASSVGTRTYNEQFF	TGTGCCAGCAGCGTAGGGACTAGGACCTACAATGAGCAGTTCTTC
TRBJ1-2	many	16	TRBV30	NA	CAWIQGGTYINYGYTF	TGTGCCTGGATCCAAGGGGGGACATACATTAACTATGGCTACACCTTC
TRBJ2-7	many	15	TRBV12-5	TRBD2	CASGLWLAGRYEQYF	TGTGCTAGTGGTTTGTGGCTAGCGGGACGGTACGAGCAGTACTTC
TRBJ1-3	NA	17	TRBV7-8	NA	CASSLGIGTRSGNTIYF	TGTGCCAGCAGCCTAGGAATTGGGACCCGCTCTGGAAACACCATATATTTT
TRBJ1-1	NA	15	TRBV10-3	NA	CAISESYRANTEAFF	TGTGCCATCAGTGAGTCGTACAGGGCGAACACTGAAGCTTTCTTT
TRBJ2-3	few	17	TRBV19	NA	CASSPNPGSGRTDTQYF	TGTGCCAGTAGCCCGAACCCGGGATCGGGGAGGACAGATACGCAGTATTTT
TRBJ1-2	NA	13	TRBV7-2	NA	CASSLDSLYGYTF	TGTGCCAGCAGCTTGGACAGCCTCTATGGCTACACCTTC